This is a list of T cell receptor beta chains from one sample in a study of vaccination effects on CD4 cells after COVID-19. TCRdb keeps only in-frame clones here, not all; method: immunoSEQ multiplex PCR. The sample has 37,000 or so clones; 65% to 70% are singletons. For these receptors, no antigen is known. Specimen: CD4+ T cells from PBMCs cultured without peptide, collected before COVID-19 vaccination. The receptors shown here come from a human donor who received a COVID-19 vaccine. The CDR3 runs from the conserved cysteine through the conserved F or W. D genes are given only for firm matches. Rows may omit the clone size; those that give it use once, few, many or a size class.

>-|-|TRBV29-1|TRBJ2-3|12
CSVVEYSDTQYF
TGCAGCGTTGTGGAATACTCAGATACGCAGTATTTT
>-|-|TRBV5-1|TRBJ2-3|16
CASSTLRGMGTDTQYF
TGCGCCAGCAGCACCCTCCGGGGGATGGGCACAGATACGCAGTATTTT
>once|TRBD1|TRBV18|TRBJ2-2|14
CASSYDRGPGELFF
TGTGCCAGCTCATACGACAGGGGTCCCGGGGAGCTGTTTTTT
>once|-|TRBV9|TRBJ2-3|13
CASSSWGADTQYF
TGTGCCAGCAGCTCTTGGGGGGCAGATACGCAGTATTTT
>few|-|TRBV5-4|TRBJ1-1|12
CASSLVHGEAFF
TGTGCCAGCAGCTTGGTTCATGGCGAAGCTTTCTTT
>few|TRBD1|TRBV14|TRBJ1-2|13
CASSQGTGLGYTF
TGTGCCAGCAGCCAAGGGACAGGTCTTGGCTACACCTTC
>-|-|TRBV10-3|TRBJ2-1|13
CAIRVGAENEQFF
TGTGCCATCAGGGTGGGGGCGGAAAATGAGCAGTTCTTC
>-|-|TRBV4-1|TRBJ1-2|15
CASSQLTYRIDGYTF
TGCGCCAGCAGCCAACTAACGTACAGAATTGATGGCTACACCTTC
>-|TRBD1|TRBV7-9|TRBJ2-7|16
CASSARQGVHSHEQYF
TGTGCCAGCAGCGCCCGGCAGGGGGTTCATAGCCACGAGCAGTACTTC
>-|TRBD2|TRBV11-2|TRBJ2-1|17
CASSLIRTSGRRDEQFF
TGTGCCAGCAGCTTAATAAGGACTAGCGGGAGGAGGGATGAGCAGTTCTTC
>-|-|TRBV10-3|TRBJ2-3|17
CAISEGAGGISTDTQYF
TGTGCCATCAGTGAGGGGGCGGGCGGAATAAGCACAGATACGCAGTATTTT
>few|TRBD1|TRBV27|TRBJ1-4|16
CASSSLQGAANEKLFF
TGTGCCAGCAGTTCCTTACAGGGGGCAGCTAATGAAAAACTGTTTTTT
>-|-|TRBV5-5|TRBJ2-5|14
CASSPGPEWETQYF
TGTGCCAGCAGCCCGGGGCCAGAATGGGAGACCCAGTACTTC
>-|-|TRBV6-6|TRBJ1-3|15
CASSLPWTAGNTIYF
TGTGCCAGCAGTCTTCCCTGGACCGCCGGAAACACCATATATTTT
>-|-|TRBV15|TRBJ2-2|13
CATSRDGYGELFF
TGTGCCACCAGCAGAGACGGATACGGGGAGCTGTTTTTT
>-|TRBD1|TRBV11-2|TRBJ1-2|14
CASSFGTGGYGYTF
TGTGCCAGCAGCTTCGGGACAGGGGGTTATGGCTACACCTTC
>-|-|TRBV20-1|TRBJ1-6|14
CSATEATHNSPLHF
TGCAGTGCTACTGAGGCTACGCATAATTCACCCCTCCACTTT
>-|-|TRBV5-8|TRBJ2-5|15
CASSLVRVAQETQYF
TGTGCCAGCAGCTTGGTCAGGGTTGCTCAAGAGACCCAGTACTTC
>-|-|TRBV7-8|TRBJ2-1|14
CASSLAGGWNEQFF
TGTGCCAGCAGCTTAGCTGGGGGCTGGAATGAGCAGTTCTTC
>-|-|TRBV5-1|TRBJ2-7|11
CASSFGDEQYF
TGCGCCAGCAGCTTCGGTGACGAGCAGTACTTC
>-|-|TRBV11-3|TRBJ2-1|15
CASSPGGVKGNEQFF
TGTGCCAGCAGCCCCGGTGGGGTTAAGGGCAATGAGCAGTTCTTC
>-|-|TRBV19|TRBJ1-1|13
CASSTHRVFEAFF
TGTGCCAGTAGTACTCACAGGGTTTTTGAAGCTTTCTTT
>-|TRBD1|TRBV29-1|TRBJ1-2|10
CSAGTGGYTF
TGCAGCGCGGGGACAGGTGGCTACACCTTC
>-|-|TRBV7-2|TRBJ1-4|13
CASSLVGIGPPFF
TGTGCCAGCAGCTTAGTTGGGATCGGCCCACCTTTTTTT
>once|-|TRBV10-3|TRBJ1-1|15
CAISESGTPNTEAFF
TGTGCCATCAGTGAGTCGGGGACACCGAACACTGAAGCTTTCTTT
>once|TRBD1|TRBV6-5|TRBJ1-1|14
CASSRGQGNTEAFF
TGTGCCAGCAGTCGGGGACAGGGGAACACTGAAGCTTTCTTT
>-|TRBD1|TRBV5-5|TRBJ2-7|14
CASSLNGQGYEQYF
TGTGCCAGCAGCTTGAACGGACAGGGCTACGAGCAGTACTTC
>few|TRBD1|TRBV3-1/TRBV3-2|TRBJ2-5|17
CASSQAFSGQGYETQYF
TGTGCCAGCAGCCAAGCTTTCTCGGGACAGGGGTACGAGACCCAGTACTTC
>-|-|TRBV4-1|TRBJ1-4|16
CASSQVLQGYSEKLFF
TGCGCCAGCAGCCAAGTCCTACAGGGTTACTCTGAAAAACTGTTTTTT
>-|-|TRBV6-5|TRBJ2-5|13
CASRPTGEGTQYF
TGTGCCAGCAGGCCGACAGGGGAGGGTACCCAGTACTTC
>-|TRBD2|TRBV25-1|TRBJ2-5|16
CASSLPGLAGGETQYF
TGTGCCAGCAGTCTCCCGGGACTAGCGGGGGGGGAGACCCAGTACTTC
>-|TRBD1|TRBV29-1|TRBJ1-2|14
CSVAGTGANYGYTF
TGCAGCGTTGCGGGGACAGGGGCTAACTATGGCTACACCTTC